This T cell receptor beta chain was identified in a study of cytomegalovirus exposure and HLA in healthy donors. This CDR3 comprises 16 residues. The germline V and J ends were trimmed by 0 bases and 2 bases, with 14 bases remaining between them. Per the germline V gene, CDR1 is SQVTM and CDR2 is ANQGSEA. The PCR had 60 Vbeta and 13 Jbeta primers. Sequenced by immunoSEQ multiplex PCR; TCRdb stores in-frame clones only, minus some. This table holds a few hundred thousand clones, 60% to 80% found once. The material sequenced was PBMCs. The rearrangement uses TRBV29-1 and TRBJ2-1; D unresolved. This receptor was obtained from a man younger than 35 in good health and CMV-seronegative. The CDR3 is CSVEDFGRVTYNEQFF. DNA of the CDR3: TGCAGCGTTGAAGATTTTGGGCGCGTAACCTACAATGAGCAGTTCTTC.